The 22 T cell receptor beta chains in this list originate from one sample, sequenced in a study of shared clonotypes between healthy human individuals. Some clones are missing from TCRdb's copy, which holds only in-frame ones; the method was immunoSEQ multiplex PCR. The sample consists of about 2.4 million clones, approximately 93% of them appearing once. Sequences were obtained from naive CD4+ T cells from PBMCs. Stated subset: CD45RA+ positively selected. These TCRs come from a man between 18 and 35 years old in good health. Some clones in this sample may be carry-over from other donors' samples.

The chain recombines TRBV18 with TRBJ2-2; D unresolved. V was trimmed by 3 bases and J by 4 bases, leaving 12 bases between them. This CDR3 contains 15 residues. Per germline, CDR1 KGHSH and CDR2 LQKENI. The CDR3 nucleotides read TGTGCCAGCTCACCGGGCGCCCCGGGCACCGGGGAGCTGTTTTTT. As protein: CASSPGAPGTGELFF.

V usage is TRBV28 and J usage is TRBJ2-7, with TRBD1 identical over 7 bases. The germline gives CDR1 MDHEN, CDR2 SYDVKM. The CDR3 covers 13 residues. The CDR3 DNA reads TGTGCAACCTGGGGACAGAACTCCTACGAGCAGTACTTC. Translating it yields CATWGQNSYEQYF.

The chain employs TRBV9 and TRBJ2-2; 9 bases agree with TRBD1. This CDR3 region has 16 residues. The junction had 6 bases not matched to a gene; V was cut back by 0 bases and J by 6 bases. CDR1 is SGDLS, CDR2 YYNGEE, per germline. In DNA form, the CDR3 reads TGTGCCAGCAGCGTAGGGGGGACAGGGCTCGCCGGGGAGCTGTTTTTT. It codes for CASSVGGTGLAGELFF. The entire variable domain, with the rest obtained from reference TRBV9 and TRBJ2-2, is as follows: DSGVTQTPKHLITATGQRVTLRCSPRSGDLSVYWYQQSLDQGLQFLIQYYNGEERAKGNILERFSAQQFPDLHSELNLSSLELGDSALYFCASSVGGTGLAGELFFGEGSRLTVL.

The CDR3 DNA is TGTGCCAGCTCACCACTTCCCCACGCCGGGGAGCTGTTTTTT. It specifies CASSPLPHAGELFF. The rearrangement links TRBV18 to TRBJ2-2; D is unresolved. Germline CDR1 KGHSH, CDR2 LQKENI. This CDR3 is built from 14 residues. Deletions cut 1 base from V and 6 bases from J, with 9 bases between.

With regard to this clone: This CDR3 is also generated by other DNA sequences in the sample. The chain couples TRBV5-1 to TRBJ2-1, with 9 nucleotides matching TRBD2. Germline lookup yields CDR1 SGHRS and CDR2 YFSETQ. The J segment lost 0 bases and the V segment lost 5 bases, leaving 3 bases of the junction unmatched. The CDR3 has 15 residues. The CDR3 is CASRVSGSSYNEQFF. The CDR3 bases are TGCGCCAGCAGGGTTAGCGGGAGCTCCTACAATGAGCAGTTCTTC.

The chain couples TRBV5-6 to TRBJ1-5; TRBD1 aligns across 8 bases. CDR3 length equals 15 residues. CDR1 and CDR2 (germline): SGHDT, YYEEEE. J gave up 2 bases and V 0 bases, and 1 base lay outside the gene matches. This chain's CDR3 is CASSLDRGGNQPQHF. Written as DNA, the CDR3 is TGTGCCAGCAGCTTGGACAGGGGGGGCAATCAGCCCCAGCATTTT.

In this sample, this clone turned up a few times. This chain uses TRBV7-9 with TRBJ1-1; perhaps TRBD1 as D (5 bases). Germline CDR1 SEHNR, CDR2 FQNEAQ (reference sequence). V dropped 2 bases and J dropped 12 bases, with 16 bases sitting between them. CDR3 length: 13 amino acids. The CDR3 reads CASSLRDSGGTFF. The CDR3 coding sequence is TGTGCCAGCAGCTTAAGGGACTCGGGGGGAACTTTCTTT.

Concerning this clone itself: Other DNA sequences from this sample encode an identical CDR3 as well. The CDR3 is CASSMARGNQPQHF. The CDR3 region has the DNA TGTGCCAGTAGTATGGCCCGGGGGAATCAGCCCCAGCATTTT. The chain uses TRBV19 and TRBJ1-5; TRBD1 might be the D (5 bases). Per the germline V gene, CDR1 is LNHDA and CDR2 is SQIVND (reference sequence). This CDR3 has 14 residues. V lost 3 bases and J 4 bases, leaving 10 bases between the germline ends.

This chain links TRBV7-3 with TRBJ2-3; 10 bases align to TRBD2. After removal of 3 bases from V and 6 bases from J, the junction contained 12 bases not matched to a gene. Germline-derived CDR1 and CDR2 are SGHTA and FQGTGA. The CDR3 consists of 17 residues. The CDR3 bases are TGTGCCAGCAGCTTCCTCCCCATAGCGGGAGGCTCGGATACGCAGTATTTT. Translated: CASSFLPIAGGSDTQYF.

A single count supports this clone. The chain joins TRBV7-9 to TRBJ2-5; D might be TRBD1 (6 bases). V lost 1 base, J lost 3 bases, and 9 bases lay in between. Germline V gene lookup returns CDR1 SEHNR and CDR2 FQNEAQ (reference sequence). The CDR3 loop spans 14 amino acids. CDR3 sequence: CASSLGTGKETQYF. The CDR3 DNA reads as TGTGCCAGCAGCTTAGGTACAGGGAAAGAGACCCAGTACTTC.

The chain employs TRBV19 and TRBJ1-4; the D gene is possibly TRBD1 (6 bases). From germline, CDR1 is LNHDA and CDR2 SQIVND (reference sequence). The length of the CDR3 is 15 residues. V gave up 1 base and J gave up 8 bases, with 14 bases separating them. CDR3 loop: CASSIVARGGEKLFF. Here the CDR3 DNA reads TGTGCCAGTAGTATAGTGGCCAGGGGAGGGGAAAAACTGTTTTTT.

The genes are TRBV7-9 and TRBJ2-1; D remains unclear. Trimming pared 2 bases from V and 8 bases from J, leaving 10 bases between. The germline V gene has CDR1 SEHNR and CDR2 FQNEAQ (reference sequence). The CDR3 is made up of 13 amino acids. The CDR3 spells CASSLTGSHEQFF. As DNA, the CDR3 is TGTGCCAGCAGCTTAACCGGAAGCCATGAGCAGTTCTTC.

The V gene is TRBV29-1, the J gene TRBJ2-7; 10 nucleotides agree with TRBD2. The CDR3 covers 15 residues. Unmatched junction bases numbered 8, after V lost 6 bases and J lost 0 bases. Germline V gene sequence: CDR1 SQVTM, CDR2 ANQGSEA. The CDR3 sequence is CSVRKPSGSSYEQYF. CDR3 nucleotide sequence: TGCAGCGTAAGGAAGCCTAGCGGGAGCTCCTACGAGCAGTACTTC.

The chain couples TRBV29-1 to TRBJ1-4; TRBD1 is a possible D gene (5 bases). In germline, CDR1 is SQVTM, CDR2 ANQGSEA. There are 16 residues in the CDR3. V lost 5 bases and J lost 8, with 24 bases in between. The CDR3 DNA reads as TGCAGCGTTACGTTGGGGCTAAGGAAAAACTCCGAAAAACTGTTTTTT. This codes for CSVTLGLRKNSEKLFF.

Only a few counts were recorded for this clone. V is TRBV2 and J is TRBJ1-2; no clear D. Trimming removed 2 bases at V and 10 bases at J, with 11 bases between. Germline V gene lookup returns CDR1 SNHLY and CDR2 FYNNEI. The CDR3 is 12 residues long. The CDR3 is CASSESILAYTF. DNA of the CDR3: TGTGCCAGCAGTGAATCTATCCTCGCCTACACCTTC.

V is TRBV5-1 and J is TRBJ1-3, with no clear D. The germline V gene has CDR1 SGHRS and CDR2 YFSETQ. Trimming pared 0 bases from V and 4 bases from J, leaving 8 bases between. The CDR3 is made up of 14 amino acids. CDR3 sequence reads: CASSLAPGGNTIYF. In nucleotides, the CDR3 is TGCGCCAGCAGCTTGGCTCCGGGCGGAAACACCATATATTTT.

V usage is TRBV7-3 and J usage is TRBJ2-1, with no clear D. The CDR3 sequence is 17 residues long. Looked up from germline, CDR1 is SGHTA and CDR2 is FQGTGA. The V and J ends lost 5 bases and 0 bases respectively, with 17 bases between them. The CDR3 region has the DNA TGTGCCAGCAGCCCCACCAAGGGTCCAACCTCCTACAATGAGCAGTTCTTC. It specifies CASSPTKGPTSYNEQFF.

The chain combines TRBV6-1 with TRBJ1-3; 7 nucleotides match TRBD1. Per germline, CDR1 MNHNS and CDR2 SASEGT. This CDR3 has 15 residues. Trimming took 4 bases from V and 4 from J; bases not matched to a gene: 7. CDR3 loop: CASSVSGQIGNTIYF. In nucleotides, the CDR3 is TGTGCCAGCAGTGTCTCGGGACAGATAGGAAACACCATATATTTT.

On this clone: Different DNA sequences within this sample yield the same CDR3. The chain combines TRBV15 with TRBJ2-7, with TRBD2 matching 10 bases. Germline V CDR1 and CDR2: LNHNV, YYDKDF (reference sequence). The CDR3 runs to 15 residues. V shed 1 base, J shed 4 bases, and the junction held 4 bases outside the gene matches. CDR3 region: CATSRGLAGAYEQYF. As DNA, the CDR3 is TGTGCCACCAGCAGAGGCCTAGCGGGAGCTTACGAGCAGTACTTC.

As for this clone: Different DNA sequences within this sample yield the same CDR3. CDR3 protein: CASSPLAGVTDTQYF. CDR3 DNA sequence: TGTGCCAGCAGCCCCCTGGCGGGAGTTACAGATACGCAGTATTTT. V is TRBV7-3 and J is TRBJ2-3; 7 nucleotides line up with TRBD2. This CDR3 has 15 amino acids. From germline, CDR1 is SGHTA and CDR2 FQGTGA. With 5 bases clipped from V and 3 bases from J, the junction kept 8 bases outside the gene matches. Full variable domain (missing parts from reference TRBV7-3 and TRBJ2-3): GAGVSQTPSNKVTEKGKYVELRCDPISGHTALYWYRQSLGQGPEFLIYFQGTGAADDSGLPNDRFFAVRPEGSVSTLKIQRTERGDSAVYLCASSPLAGVTDTQYFGPGTRLTVL.

The CDR3 reads CASSFFGSNLGGELFF. Written as DNA, the CDR3 is TGTGCCAGCAGCTTTTTCGGGAGCAACCTAGGGGGGGAGCTGTTTTTT. The chain carries TRBV7-8 and TRBJ2-2; the D gene is possibly TRBD2 (6 bases). The CDR3 length is 16 residues. In germline, CDR1 is SGHVS, CDR2 FQNEAQ. V lost 3 bases and J 8 bases, leaving 19 bases between the germline ends.

The chain has TRBV5-4 and TRBJ2-7; D is uncertain. The germline CDR1 and CDR2 sequences are SGHNT and YYREEE (reference sequence). Trimming left V 1 base short and J 0 bases short, with 11 bases between. This CDR3 has 15 residues. Here the CDR3 DNA reads TGTGCCAGCAGCTTGAATCCAGAGAGCTCCTACGAGCAGTACTTC. Translation gives CASSLNPESSYEQYF.